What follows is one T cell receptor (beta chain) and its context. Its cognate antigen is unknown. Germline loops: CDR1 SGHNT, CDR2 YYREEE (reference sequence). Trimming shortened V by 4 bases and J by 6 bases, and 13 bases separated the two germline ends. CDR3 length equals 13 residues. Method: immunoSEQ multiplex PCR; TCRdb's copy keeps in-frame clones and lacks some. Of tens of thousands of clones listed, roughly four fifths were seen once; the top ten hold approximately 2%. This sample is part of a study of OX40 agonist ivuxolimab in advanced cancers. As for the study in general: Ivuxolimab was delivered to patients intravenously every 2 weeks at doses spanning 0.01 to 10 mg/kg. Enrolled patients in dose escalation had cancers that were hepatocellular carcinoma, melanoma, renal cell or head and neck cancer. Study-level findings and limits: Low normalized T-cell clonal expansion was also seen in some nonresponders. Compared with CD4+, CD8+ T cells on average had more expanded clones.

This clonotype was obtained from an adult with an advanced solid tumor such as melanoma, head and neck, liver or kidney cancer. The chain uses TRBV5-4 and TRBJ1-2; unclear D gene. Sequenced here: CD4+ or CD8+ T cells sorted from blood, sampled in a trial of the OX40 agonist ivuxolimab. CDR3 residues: CASSPPWQNGYTF. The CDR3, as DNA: TGTGCCAGCAGCCCCCCCTGGCAAAATGGCTACACCTTC.